This TCR beta chain was identified in a study of T-cell reconstitution after alpha-beta-depleted transplantation in children. Notes on the study in general: Once a year had passed after transplant, T-cell counts and diversity came mostly from newly produced T cells. Two months or so post-transplant, alpha-beta T cells reportedly derived from several hundred expanded graft clones. Several patients had high TCRbeta diversity at day 60; it came from surviving recipient T cells and thymic progenitors.

Preparation of the TCRbeta library involved a method that used unique molecular identifiers. TCRdb reanalysed the PCR reads using MiXCR and keeps one entry per CDR3 protein. Of hundreds of thousands of distinct CDR3 sequences detected, roughly a quarter appear once; the ten largest clones hold 4.5% to 5.5%. In this sample, this clonotype turned up many times. What it binds is not known. Germline lookup yields CDR1 SGHRS and CDR2 YFSETQ. The length of the CDR3 is 15 residues. With 2 bases removed from V and 6 bases from J, the gap between germline ends came to 18 bases. This TCR came from a female patient between 2 and 15 years old who had a stem cell transplant for congenital amegakaryocytic thrombocytopenia, so the T cells may come from the graft donor. The sample was PBMCs, mostly from graft donor cells, taken 360 days after TCRalphabeta/CD19-depleted stem cell transplant. The chain has TRBV5-1 and TRBJ2-7, with D perhaps assigned TRBD1 or TRBD2 (5 bases each). In DNA, the CDR3 is TGCGCCAGCAGCTTCGGGGCCGACACCCGTCTCGAGCAGTACTTC. This translates into CASSFGADTRLEQYF.